These T cell receptor beta chains were read from a single sample in a study of T cells in tuberculosis. Using immunoSEQ multiplex PCR, the repertoire was profiled, and TCRdb retains in-frame clones only, with some absent. The data contain tens of thousands of clones, about 96% of them singletons. Sequencing used PBMCs. The receptor source for this set is a donor between 10 and 29 years old with latent tuberculosis or without tuberculosis infection. Both conserved end residues are part of each CDR3. Fields, in order: J gene, CDR3 length, D gene, clone size, V gene, CDR3 protein, CDR3 DNA. The D gene is left open where the match is weak. Some rows have no size entry. The others give once, few or many, or a class for an expanded clone.

TRBJ2-7 | 14 | . | once | TRBV13 | CASSLGRGGLEQYF | TGTGCCAGCAGCTTAGGCAGGGGAGGGCTCGAGCAGTACTTC
TRBJ2-7 | 14 | . | . | TRBV27 | CASSLQAVPGEQYF | TGTGCCAGCAGTTTACAAGCGGTCCCCGGCGAGCAGTACTTC
TRBJ1-1 | 13 | TRBD1 | . | TRBV30 | CAWTADRAAEAFF | TGTGCCTGGACGGCGGACAGGGCGGCTGAAGCTTTCTTT
TRBJ2-1 | 15 | . | . | TRBV11-3 | CASSSGTGTYGEQFF | TGTGCCAGCAGCTCCGGGACTGGAACTTATGGAGAGCAGTTCTTC
TRBJ1-5 | 14 | TRBD1 | . | TRBV10-1 | CASSGGQGSLPQHF | TGCGCCAGCAGTGGGGGACAGGGGAGCCTCCCCCAGCATTTT
TRBJ2-3 | 14 | TRBD1 | . | TRBV5-1 | CASTRGLSTDTQYF | TGCGCCAGCACGAGGGGGCTGAGCACAGATACGCAGTATTTT
TRBJ1-2 | 15 | . | . | TRBV28 | CASSFSGRGAYGYTF | TGTGCCAGCAGTTTTTCTGGCAGGGGTGCGTATGGCTACACCTTC
TRBJ1-1 | 14 | . | . | TRBV7-3 | CASSLQVGSTEAFF | TGTGCCAGCAGCTTACAGGTGGGGAGCACTGAAGCTTTCTTT
TRBJ1-5 | 14 | . | . | TRBV11-2 | CASSNQGGNQPQHF | TGTGCCAGCAGCAACCAGGGTGGGAATCAGCCCCAGCATTTT
TRBJ1-2 | 16 | . | . | TRBV4-2 | CASSQQGGSVRYGYTF | TGTGCCAGCAGCCAGCAGGGTGGAAGCGTCAGGTATGGCTACACCTTC
TRBJ2-1 | 15 | . | . | TRBV6-4 | CASRGSGGAPNEQFF | TGTGCCAGCAGGGGGTCGGGGGGCGCACCCAATGAGCAGTTCTTC
TRBJ1-1 | 13 | TRBD1 | once | TRBV5-1 | CASGSTGGTEAFF | TGCGCCAGCGGCTCCACAGGGGGCACTGAAGCTTTCTTT
TRBJ2-2 | 14 | . | . | TRBV27 | CASSFDRHHGELFF | TGTGCCAGCAGTTTCGACAGGCATCACGGGGAGCTGTTTTTT
TRBJ2-7 | 15 | . | . | TRBV19 | CASSTSRLVNYEQYF | TGTGCCAGTAGTACCTCACGACTCGTTAACTACGAGCAGTACTTC
TRBJ1-2 | 14 | . | . | TRBV7-2 | CASSLDRRGYGYTF | TGTGCCAGCAGCTTAGATCGTCGGGGCTATGGCTACACCTTC
TRBJ1-1 | 20 | . | once | TRBV16 | CASSPLTGLRVPVMNTEAFF | TGTGCCAGCAGCCCTCTGACGGGATTAAGGGTTCCAGTCATGAACACTGAAGCTTTCTTT
TRBJ2-7 | 15 | . | . | TRBV6-5 | CASSYSRALPYEQYF | TGTGCCAGCAGTTACAGTCGAGCGCTTCCCTACGAGCAGTACTTC
TRBJ2-7 | 16 | . | once | TRBV6-6 | CASRNPGGSSSYEQYF | TGTGCCAGCAGGAACCCTGGGGGGTCAAGCTCCTACGAGCAGTACTTC
TRBJ2-5 | 14 | . | . | TRBV2 | CASSGPRGKETQYF | TGTGCCAGCAGTGGCCCCCGGGGAAAAGAGACCCAGTACTTC
TRBJ2-7 | 18 | TRBD2 | . | TRBV7-2 | CASSRLLGLAGVSYEQYF | TGTGCCAGCAGCCGCCTTCTCGGGCTAGCGGGGGTCTCCTACGAGCAGTACTTC
TRBJ1-1 | 14 | . | . | TRBV6-5 | CASSYGALNTEAFF | TGTGCCAGCAGTTACGGGGCCCTGAACACTGAAGCTTTCTTT
TRBJ1-1 | 14 | . | . | TRBV11-1 | CASSLASKNTEAFF | TGTGCCAGCAGCTTAGCATCTAAGAACACTGAAGCTTTCTTT
TRBJ2-1 | 17 | . | . | TRBV4-1 | CASSLLLATSSYNEQFF | TGCGCCAGCAGCCTGCTGCTAGCGACTAGCTCCTACAATGAGCAGTTCTTC
TRBJ1-2 | 13 | TRBD1 | . | TRBV6-5 | CASSSTGVDGYTF | TGTGCCAGCAGTTCAACAGGGGTCGATGGCTACACCTTC
TRBJ2-2 | 18 | . | . | TRBV11-2 | CASSLYPPITDNTGELFF | TGTGCCAGCAGCTTATATCCCCCGATAACAGACAACACCGGGGAGCTGTTTTTT
TRBJ2-7 | 13 | . | . | TRBV7-7 | CASSPSLLHEQYF | TGTGCCAGCAGCCCTTCCCTCCTTCACGAGCAGTACTTC
TRBJ1-2 | 13 | . | . | TRBV6-4 | CASSAIGKEVYTF | TGTGCCAGCAGCGCAATCGGGAAGGAGGTCTACACCTTC
TRBJ2-7 | 14 | TRBD1 | . | TRBV15 | CATSAGTASYEQYF | TGTGCCACCAGTGCTGGGACAGCCTCCTACGAGCAGTACTTC
TRBJ2-3 | 15 | TRBD2 | . | TRBV10-3 | CAISALAGATDTQYF | TGTGCCATCAGTGCACTAGCGGGAGCTACAGATACGCAGTATTTT
TRBJ1-2 | 14 | . | . | TRBV29-1 | CSVVIGRQDRGYTF | TGCAGCGTTGTTATCGGGCGTCAAGACAGGGGCTACACCTTC
TRBJ2-7 | 15 | TRBD1 | . | TRBV4-1 | CASSQMTGDRYEQYF | TGCGCCAGCAGCCAGATGACAGGGGATCGCTACGAGCAGTACTTC
TRBJ2-3 | 18 | TRBD1 | . | TRBV11-1 | CASSPIGRGRAVTDTQYF | TGTGCCAGCAGCCCAATTGGCAGGGGGCGCGCAGTCACAGATACGCAGTATTTT
TRBJ2-2 | 16 | . | . | TRBV7-3 | CASSSSPGQFTGELFF | TGTGCCAGCAGCTCCTCCCCTGGACAGTTTACCGGGGAGCTGTTTTTT
TRBJ1-1 | 15 | TRBD1 | . | TRBV25-1 | CASTDTGGEGTEAFF | TGTGCCAGCACCGATACAGGGGGAGAGGGCACTGAAGCTTTCTTT
TRBJ1-2 | 17 | TRBD1 | . | TRBV4-1 | CASSQDRQGTTNYGYTF | TGCGCCAGCAGCCAAGATCGACAGGGGACCACTAACTATGGCTACACCTTC
TRBJ2-7 | 14 | TRBD2 | . | TRBV19 | CASKAGGPSYEQYF | TGTGCCAGTAAGGCGGGAGGGCCTTCCTACGAGCAGTACTTC
TRBJ2-2 | 13 | . | few | TRBV4-1 | CASSQALQGWLFF | TGCGCCAGCAGCCAGGCGTTACAGGGTTGGCTGTTTTTT
TRBJ1-4 | 17 | TRBD1 | . | TRBV5-4 | CASSLVSGQGRGEKLFF | TGTGCCAGCAGCTTGGTTTCTGGACAGGGGCGCGGAGAAAAACTGTTTTTT
TRBJ1-1 | 10 | . | . | TRBV20-1 | CSASGVSAFF | TGCAGTGCGTCAGGGGTTTCAGCTTTCTTT
TRBJ1-5 | 17 | TRBD1 | . | TRBV7-8 | CASSPGQGAVLGQPQHF | TGTGCCAGCAGCCCGGGACAGGGGGCGGTTTTGGGTCAGCCCCAGCATTTT
TRBJ2-2 | 14 | . | . | TRBV18 | CASSPSVNTGELFF | TGTGCCAGCTCACCCAGCGTTAACACCGGGGAGCTGTTTTTT
TRBJ2-5 | 14 | . | . | TRBV7-9 | CASSWNGGDETQYF | TGTGCCAGCAGCTGGAACGGCGGTGACGAGACCCAGTACTTC
TRBJ2-3 | 17 | TRBD2 | . | TRBV7-8 | CASSLYTSGASTDTQYF | TGTGCCAGCAGCCTATATACTAGCGGGGCTAGCACAGATACGCAGTATTTT
TRBJ1-2 | 15 | . | . | TRBV29-1 | CSVEGPRDAPYGYTF | TGCAGCGTTGAAGGGCCGCGGGACGCACCCTATGGCTACACCTTC
TRBJ2-7 | 12 | . | . | TRBV4-1 | CASSQTGAEQYF | TGCGCCAGCAGCCAAACTGGTGCCGAGCAGTACTTC
TRBJ2-2 | 16 | TRBD1 | . | TRBV2 | CASRRDRTLNTGELFF | TGTGCCAGCAGGAGGGACAGGACACTAAACACCGGGGAGCTGTTTTTT
TRBJ2-2 | 11 | . | . | TRBV20-1 | CSARGTGELFF | TGCAGTGCTCGGGGCACCGGGGAGCTGTTTTTT
TRBJ1-1 | 17 | . | . | TRBV5-8 | CASSAPRGKVLGTEAFF | TGTGCCAGCAGCGCCCCACGGGGGAAGGTGCTCGGGACTGAAGCTTTCTTT
TRBJ2-1 | 14 | . | . | TRBV5-6 | CASSLGLLGNEQFF | TGTGCCAGCAGCTTGGGACTGCTAGGCAATGAGCAGTTCTTC
TRBJ2-2 | 17 | . | . | TRBV7-2 | CASSLVEEIWGPGELFF | TGTGCCAGCAGCTTAGTCGAGGAGATTTGGGGGCCCGGGGAGCTGTTTTTT
TRBJ2-1 | 15 | . | once | TRBV23-1 | CASSQDKGSYNEQFF | TGCGCCAGCAGTCAAGACAAGGGGTCCTACAATGAGCAGTTCTTC
TRBJ1-2 | 14 | TRBD1 | . | TRBV5-4 | CASRSRGQGGGYTF | TGTGCCAGCAGAAGCAGGGGCCAGGGGGGTGGCTACACCTTC
TRBJ1-5 | 13 | . | . | TRBV18 | CASSGGADQPQHF | TGTGCCAGCTCGGGCGGGGCCGATCAGCCCCAGCATTTT